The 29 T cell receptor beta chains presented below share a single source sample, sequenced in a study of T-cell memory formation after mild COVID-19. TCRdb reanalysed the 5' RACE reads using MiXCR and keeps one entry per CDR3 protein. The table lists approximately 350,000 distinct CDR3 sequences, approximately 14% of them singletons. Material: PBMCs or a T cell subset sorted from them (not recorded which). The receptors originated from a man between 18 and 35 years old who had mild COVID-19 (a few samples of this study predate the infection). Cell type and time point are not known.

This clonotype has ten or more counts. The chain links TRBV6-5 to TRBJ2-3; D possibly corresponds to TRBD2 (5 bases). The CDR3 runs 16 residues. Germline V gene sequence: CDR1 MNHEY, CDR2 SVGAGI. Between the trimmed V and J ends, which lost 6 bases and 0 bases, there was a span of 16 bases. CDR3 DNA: TGTGCCAGCAGGGGAGCCATAGTGGCGAGCACAGATACGCAGTATTTT. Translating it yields CASRGAIVASTDTQYF.

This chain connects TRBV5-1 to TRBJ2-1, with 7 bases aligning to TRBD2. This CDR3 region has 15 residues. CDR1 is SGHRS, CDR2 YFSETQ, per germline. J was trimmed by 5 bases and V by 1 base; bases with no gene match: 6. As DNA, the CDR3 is TGCGCCAGCAGCTTGTTGGTGGGGGGGAACAATGAGCAGTTCTTC. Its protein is CASSLLVGGNNEQFF. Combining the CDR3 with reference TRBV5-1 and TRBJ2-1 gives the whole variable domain KAGVTQTPRYLIKTRGQQVTLSCSPISGHRSVSWYQQTPGQGLQFLFEYFSETQRNKGNFPGRFSGRQFSNSRSEMNVSTLELGDSALYLCASSLLVGGNNEQFFGPGTRLTVL.

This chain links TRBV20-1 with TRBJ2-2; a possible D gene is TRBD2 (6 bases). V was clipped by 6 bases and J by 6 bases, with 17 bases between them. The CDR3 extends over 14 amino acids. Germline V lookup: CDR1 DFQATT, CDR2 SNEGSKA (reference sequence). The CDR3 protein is CSARDSIEAGELFF. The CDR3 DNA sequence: TGCAGTGCCCGGGACTCCATAGAGGCCGGGGAGCTGTTTTTT.

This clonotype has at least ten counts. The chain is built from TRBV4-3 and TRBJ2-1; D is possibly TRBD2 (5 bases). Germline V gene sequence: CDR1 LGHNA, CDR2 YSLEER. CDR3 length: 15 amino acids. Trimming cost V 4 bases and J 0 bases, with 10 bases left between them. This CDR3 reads CASSRRSGSYNEQFF. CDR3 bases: TGCGCCAGCAGCCGGAGGTCCGGCTCCTACAATGAGCAGTTCTTC.

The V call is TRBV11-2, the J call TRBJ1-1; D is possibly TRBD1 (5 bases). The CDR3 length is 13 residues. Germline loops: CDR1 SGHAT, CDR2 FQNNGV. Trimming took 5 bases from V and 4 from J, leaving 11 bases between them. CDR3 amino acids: CASSTGRSTEAFF. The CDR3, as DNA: TGTGCCAGCAGCACGGGACGGTCCACTGAAGCTTTCTTT.

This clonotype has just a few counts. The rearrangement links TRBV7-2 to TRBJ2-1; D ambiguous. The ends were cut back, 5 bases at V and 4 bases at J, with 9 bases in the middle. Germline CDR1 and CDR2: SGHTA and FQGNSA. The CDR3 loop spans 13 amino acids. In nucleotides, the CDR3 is TGTGCCAGCAGCCCCAGTGTGTACAATGAGCAGTTCTTC. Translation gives CASSPSVYNEQFF. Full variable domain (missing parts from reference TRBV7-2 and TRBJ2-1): GAGVSQSPSNKVTEKGKDVELRCDPISGHTALYWYRQSLGQGLEFLIYFQGNSAPDKSGLPSDRFSAERTGGSVSTLTIQRTQQEDSAVYLCASSPSVYNEQFFGPGTRLTVL.

CDR3: CAGAFGSFGTGELFF. The DNA for the CDR3 is TGTGCCGGAGCCTTTGGGAGTTTCGGCACCGGGGAGCTGTTTTTT. The chain couples TRBV6-1 to TRBJ2-2; tentative D call: TRBD2 (5 bases). Germline values: CDR1 MNHNS, CDR2 SASEGT. The V gene lost 11 bases and the J gene lost 4 bases, with 20 bases spanning the gap. The CDR3 length is 15 residues.

CDR3 DNA sequence: TGTGCCAGCAGCCAAATGGGTGCCATTAATCAGCCCCAGCATTTT. It yields the protein CASSQMGAINQPQHF. The chain links TRBV4-2 to TRBJ1-5; no clear D gene. CDR1 is LGHNA, CDR2 YNFKEQ, per germline. The V and J ends lost 2 bases and 4 bases respectively, with 12 bases between them. The CDR3 runs 15 residues.

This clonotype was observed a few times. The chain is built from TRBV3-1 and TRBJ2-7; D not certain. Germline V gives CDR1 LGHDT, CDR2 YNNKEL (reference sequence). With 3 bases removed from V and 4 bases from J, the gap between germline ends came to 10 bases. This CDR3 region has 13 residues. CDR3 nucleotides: TGTGCCAGCAGCCATGTATCTGATTACGAGCAGTACTTC. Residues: CASSHVSDYEQYF.

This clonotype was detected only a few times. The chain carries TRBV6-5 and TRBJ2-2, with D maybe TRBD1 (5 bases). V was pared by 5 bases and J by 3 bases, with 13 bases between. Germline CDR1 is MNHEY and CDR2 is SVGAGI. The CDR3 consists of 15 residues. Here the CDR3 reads CASSGQGTDTGELFF. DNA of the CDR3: TGTGCCAGCAGTGGGCAGGGTACGGACACCGGGGAGCTGTTTTTT.

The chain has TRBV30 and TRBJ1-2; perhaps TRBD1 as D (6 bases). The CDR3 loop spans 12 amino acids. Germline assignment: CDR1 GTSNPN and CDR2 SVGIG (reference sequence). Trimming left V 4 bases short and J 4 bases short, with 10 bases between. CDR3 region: CAWKGQGYGYTF. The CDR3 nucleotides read TGTGCCTGGAAGGGACAAGGCTATGGCTACACCTTC.

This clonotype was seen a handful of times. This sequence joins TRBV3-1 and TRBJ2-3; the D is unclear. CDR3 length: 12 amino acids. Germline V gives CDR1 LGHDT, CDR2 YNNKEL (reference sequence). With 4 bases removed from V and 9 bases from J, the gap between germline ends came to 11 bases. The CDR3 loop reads CASSPSHSTQYF. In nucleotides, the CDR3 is TGTGCCAGCAGCCCCAGTCACAGCACGCAGTATTTT.

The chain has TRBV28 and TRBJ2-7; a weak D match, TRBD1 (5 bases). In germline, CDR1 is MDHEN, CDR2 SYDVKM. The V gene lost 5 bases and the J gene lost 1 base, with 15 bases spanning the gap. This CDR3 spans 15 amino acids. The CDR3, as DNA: TGTGCCAGCAGTCCGACAGATTCATTTTCCTACGAGCAGTACGTC. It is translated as CASSPTDSFSYEQYV.

CDR3 bases: TGCAGTGCAGCTTTCCAGGGTTTCTACACCTTC. Translation gives CSAAFQGFYTF. The chain has TRBV20-1 and TRBJ1-2; D possibly corresponds to TRBD1 (5 bases). Trimming pared 6 bases from V and 10 bases from J, leaving 15 bases between. There are 11 residues in the CDR3. Germline lookup yields CDR1 DFQATT and CDR2 SNEGSKA (reference sequence).

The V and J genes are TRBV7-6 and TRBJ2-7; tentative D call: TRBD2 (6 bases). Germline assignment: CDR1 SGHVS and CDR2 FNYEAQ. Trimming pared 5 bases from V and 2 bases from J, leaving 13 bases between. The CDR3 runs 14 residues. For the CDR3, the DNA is TGTGCCAGCAGCCCTCGGGGACTGCCCTACGAGCAGTACTTC. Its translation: CASSPRGLPYEQYF.

The CDR3 loop reads CASSSRTGGPAGELFF. As DNA, the CDR3 is TGCGCCAGCAGCTCACGAACTGGGGGGCCGGCCGGGGAGCTGTTTTTT. This chain uses TRBV5-1 with TRBJ2-2, with D perhaps given as TRBD1 or TRBD2 (6 bases each). The V gene lost 3 bases and the J gene lost 6 bases, with 18 bases spanning the gap. The germline V gene encodes CDR1 SGHRS and CDR2 YFSETQ. CDR3 length: 16 residues.

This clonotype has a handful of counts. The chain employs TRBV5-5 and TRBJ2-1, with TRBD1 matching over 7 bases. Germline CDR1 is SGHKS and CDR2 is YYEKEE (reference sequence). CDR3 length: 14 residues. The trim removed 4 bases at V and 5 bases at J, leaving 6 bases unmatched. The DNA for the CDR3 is TGTGCCAGCAGCGGGACAGTTAACAACAATGAGCAGTTCTTC. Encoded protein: CASSGTVNNNEQFF.

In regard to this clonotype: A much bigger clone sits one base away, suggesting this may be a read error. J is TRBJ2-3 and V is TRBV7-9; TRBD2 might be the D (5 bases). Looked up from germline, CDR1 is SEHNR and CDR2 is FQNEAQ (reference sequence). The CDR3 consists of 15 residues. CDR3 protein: CDSSSNPSPPDTQYF. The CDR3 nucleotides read TGTGACAGCAGCAGCAATCCTAGCCCCCCAGATACGCAGTATTTT.

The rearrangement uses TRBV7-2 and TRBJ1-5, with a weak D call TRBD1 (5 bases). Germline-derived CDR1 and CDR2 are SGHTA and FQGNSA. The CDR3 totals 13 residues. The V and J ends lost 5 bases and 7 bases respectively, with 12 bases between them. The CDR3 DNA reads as TGTGCCAGCAGCGAGGGACGACGGCAGCCCCAGCATTTT. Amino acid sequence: CASSEGRRQPQHF.

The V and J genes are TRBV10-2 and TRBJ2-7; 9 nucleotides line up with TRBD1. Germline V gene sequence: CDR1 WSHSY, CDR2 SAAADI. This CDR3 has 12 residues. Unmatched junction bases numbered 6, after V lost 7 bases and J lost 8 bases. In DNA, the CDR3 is TGCGCCAGCACAAGGACAGGGGACAAGCAGTACGTC. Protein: CASTRTGDKQYV.

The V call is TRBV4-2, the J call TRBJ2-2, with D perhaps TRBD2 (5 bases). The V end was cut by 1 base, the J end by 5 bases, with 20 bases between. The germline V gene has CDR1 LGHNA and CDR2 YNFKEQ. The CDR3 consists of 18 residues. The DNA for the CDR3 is TGTGCCAGCAGCCAAGTGGGGAGCCTCGGTTTCAGTACCGGGGAGCTGTTTTTT. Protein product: CASSQVGSLGFSTGELFF.

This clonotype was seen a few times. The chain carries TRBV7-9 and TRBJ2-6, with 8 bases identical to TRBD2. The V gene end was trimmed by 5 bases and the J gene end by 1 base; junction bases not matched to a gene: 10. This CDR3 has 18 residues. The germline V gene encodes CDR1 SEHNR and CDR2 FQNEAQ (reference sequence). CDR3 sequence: CASSTSRGGLSGANVLTF. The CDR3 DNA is TGTGCCAGCAGCACTTCCCGGGGGGGCCTATCTGGGGCCAACGTCCTGACTTTC.

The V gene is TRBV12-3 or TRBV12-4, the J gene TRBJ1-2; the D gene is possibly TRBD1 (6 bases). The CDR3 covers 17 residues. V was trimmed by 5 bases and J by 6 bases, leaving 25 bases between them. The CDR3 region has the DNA TGTGCCAGCAGTCCCCTGTTCCGTCAAGGGGGATTGAATGGCTACACCTTC. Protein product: CASSPLFRQGGLNGYTF.

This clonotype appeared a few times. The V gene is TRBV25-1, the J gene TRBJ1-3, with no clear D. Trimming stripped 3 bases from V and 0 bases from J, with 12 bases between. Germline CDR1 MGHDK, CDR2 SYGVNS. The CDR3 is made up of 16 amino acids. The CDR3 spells CASSDLSRNSGNTIYF. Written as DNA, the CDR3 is TGTGCCAGCAGTGATCTTAGCCGAAACTCTGGAAACACCATATATTTT.

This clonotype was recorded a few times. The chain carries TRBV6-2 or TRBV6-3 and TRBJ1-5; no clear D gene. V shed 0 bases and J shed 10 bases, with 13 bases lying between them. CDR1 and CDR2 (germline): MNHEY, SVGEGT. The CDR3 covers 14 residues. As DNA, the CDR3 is TGTGCCAGCAGTTACTCGTCGGGTGGTCGACCCCAGCATTTT. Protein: CASSYSSGGRPQHF.

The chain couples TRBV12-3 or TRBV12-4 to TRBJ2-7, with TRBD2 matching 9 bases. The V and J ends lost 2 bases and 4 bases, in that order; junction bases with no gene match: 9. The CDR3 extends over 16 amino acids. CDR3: CASSLNSGGPLYEQYF. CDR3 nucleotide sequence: TGTGCCAGCAGTTTAAATAGCGGGGGCCCCCTTTACGAGCAGTACTTC.

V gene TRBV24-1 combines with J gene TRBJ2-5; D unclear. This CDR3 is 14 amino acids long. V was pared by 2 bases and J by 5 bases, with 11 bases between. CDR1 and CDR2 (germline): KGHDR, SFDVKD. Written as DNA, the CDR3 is TGTGCCACCAGTGATTGGCGTACTTCGGAGACCCAGTACTTC. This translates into CATSDWRTSETQYF.

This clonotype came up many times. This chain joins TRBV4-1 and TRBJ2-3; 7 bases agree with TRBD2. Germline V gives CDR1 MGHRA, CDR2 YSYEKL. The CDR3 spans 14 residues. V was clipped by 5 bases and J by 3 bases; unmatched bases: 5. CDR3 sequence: CASSKLATTDTQYF. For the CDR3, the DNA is TGCGCCAGCAGCAAACTAGCGACGACAGATACGCAGTATTTT.

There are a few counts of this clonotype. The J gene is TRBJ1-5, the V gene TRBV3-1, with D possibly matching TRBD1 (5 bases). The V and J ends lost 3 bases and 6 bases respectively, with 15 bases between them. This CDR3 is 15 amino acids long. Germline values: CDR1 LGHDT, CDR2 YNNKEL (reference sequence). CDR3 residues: CASSQGEGPGQPQHF. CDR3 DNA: TGTGCCAGCAGCCAGGGGGAGGGGCCCGGTCAGCCCCAGCATTTT.